This T cell receptor beta chain is drawn from a study of OX40 agonist ivuxolimab in advanced cancers. Generated by immunoSEQ multiplex PCR, the TCRdb table keeps only in-frame clones and is missing some. In the table there are approximately 130,000 clones, 85% to 95% of which are singletons. V gave up 5 bases and J gave up 0 bases, with 10 bases separating them. This CDR3 spans 14 amino acids. Study-level points and caveats: A proportion of nonresponders additionally exhibited low normalized T-cell clonal expansion. Among the lowest peripheral clonal expansion occurred in 0.1-3.0 mg/kg partial responders.

A word on this clone: No antigen is known for it.

Sequencing was performed on CD4+ or CD8+ T cells sorted from blood, taken in a trial of the OX40 agonist ivuxolimab. The J gene is TRBJ1-2, the V gene TRBV7-1; D ambiguous. TRBV7-1 is sorted into the ORF group, with uncertain function. This clonotype originated in an adult with an advanced solid tumor such as melanoma, head and neck, liver or kidney cancer. CDR3 residues: CASSPGRANYGYTF. The CDR3 bases are TGTGCCAGCAGCCCCGGACGGGCTAACTATGGCTACACCTTC.